What follows are 13 T cell receptor beta chains derived from one specimen sequenced in a study of identical twins. TCRdb itself ran the 5' RACE reads through MiXCR, one entry per CDR3 protein. The table shows about 720,000 distinct CDR3 sequences, with 15% to 20% occurring only once. This sample was also put to use in a study of T cells expressing NK-cell markers.

Sample: PBMCs. These receptors all stem from a woman between 18 and 29 years old in good health.

Only a few counts were recorded for this clonotype. This chain uses TRBV6-1 with TRBJ1-5; possibly TRBD1 for D (5 bases). Germline loops: CDR1 MNHNS, CDR2 SASEGT. The CDR3 covers 13 residues. V lost 6 bases and J 5 bases, leaving 11 bases between the germline ends. The CDR3 DNA sequence: TGTGCCAGCAGACCGGGGCAGTATCAGCCCCAGCATTTT. This sequence encodes CASRPGQYQPQHF.

This clonotype has only a few counts. The CDR3 nucleotides are TGTGCCAGGAGGGTCGTATTGGACATTCAGTACTTC. The encoded protein is CARRVVLDIQYF. The chain uses TRBV5-8 and TRBJ2-4; D is possibly TRBD2 (5 bases). CDR3 size: 12 residues. Germline V gene lookup returns CDR1 SGHTS and CDR2 YDEGEE. With 8 bases removed from V and 8 bases from J, the gap between germline ends came to 14 bases.

This clonotype came up a few times. This rearrangement joins TRBV5-1 to TRBJ1-2, with a weak D call TRBD1 (5 bases). CDR3 length equals 13 residues. CDR1 and CDR2 from the germline V gene are SGHRS and YFSETQ. V dropped 4 bases and J dropped 7 bases, with 14 bases sitting between them. As DNA, the CDR3 is TGCGCCAGCAGCCGAGACAGCCTCCTTGGCTACACCTTC. This translates into CASSRDSLLGYTF. Full variable domain (outside the CDR3, taken from reference TRBV5-1 and TRBJ1-2): KAGVTQTPRYLIKTRGQQVTLSCSPISGHRSVSWYQQTPGQGLQFLFEYFSETQRNKGNFPGRFSGRQFSNSRSEMNVSTLELGDSALYLCASSRDSLLGYTFGSGTRLTVV.

In its sample, this clonotype was seen many times. The chain couples TRBV6-5 to TRBJ2-3, with 12 bases lining up with TRBD2. J lost 2 bases, V lost 4 bases, and 4 bases had no gene match. The CDR3 is 16 amino acids. Germline V gene data show CDR1 as MNHEY and CDR2 as SVGAGI. The CDR3 sequence is CASSSGLAGFTDTQYF. CDR3 in DNA: TGTGCCAGCAGTTCTGGACTAGCGGGGTTCACAGATACGCAGTATTTT.

J is TRBJ2-7 and V is TRBV27; 9 nucleotides match TRBD2. Germline CDR1 MNHEY, CDR2 SMNVEV (reference sequence). The CDR3 runs 14 residues. Trimming cost V 3 bases and J 4 bases; bases outside gene matches: 4. The CDR3 DNA reads as TGTGCCAGCAGTTTTTTAGCGGGGGAGTACGAGCAGTACTTC. This encodes CASSFLAGEYEQYF.

This clonotype was counted between two and nine times. The V and J genes are TRBV7-2 and TRBJ1-5, with D perhaps TRBD1 (5 bases). CDR3 length equals 14 residues. Germline V lookup: CDR1 SGHTA, CDR2 FQGNSA. V dropped 3 bases and J dropped 4 bases, with 10 bases sitting between them. CDR3 nucleotides: TGTGCCAGCAGCTTCCCAGACAGAAATCAGCCCCAGCATTTT. Translation: CASSFPDRNQPQHF.

Only a few counts were recorded for this clonotype. The V and J genes are TRBV7-9 and TRBJ1-1; D unclear. This CDR3 comprises 13 residues. Germline lookup yields CDR1 SEHNR and CDR2 FQNEAQ (reference sequence). Deletions cut 2 bases from V and 1 base from J, with 5 bases between. The DNA for the CDR3 is TGTGCCAGCAGCTTACCCCGGAACACTGAAGCTTTCTTT. Residues: CASSLPRNTEAFF.

There are a few counts of this clonotype. V and J are TRBV10-1 and TRBJ2-7; D may be TRBD1 or TRBD2 (6 bases each). The CDR3 runs 14 residues. Trimming removed 3 bases at V and 3 bases at J, with 12 bases between. Germline V lookup: CDR1 WNHNN, CDR2 SYGVQD (reference sequence). The CDR3: CASSEGGGRYEQYF. DNA of the CDR3: TGCGCCAGCAGTGAAGGAGGGGGTCGCTACGAGCAGTACTTC.

This clonotype was counted a few times. The chain joins TRBV7-8 to TRBJ2-6, with a weak D call TRBD1 (6 bases). Trimming removed 3 bases at V and 0 bases at J, with 12 bases between. The germline V gene has CDR1 SGHVS and CDR2 FQNEAQ. This CDR3 contains 17 residues. DNA for the CDR3: TGTGCCAGCAGCTTCCGACAGGAACACTCTGGGGCCAACGTCCTGACTTTC. Its translation: CASSFRQEHSGANVLTF.

This clonotype showed up just a few times. This chain connects TRBV20-1 to TRBJ2-1; no clear D. CDR1 DFQATT and CDR2 SNEGSKA come from the germline V gene (reference sequence). The germline V and J ends were trimmed by 5 bases and 6 bases, with 17 bases remaining between them. The CDR3 spans 14 residues. The CDR3 nucleotides read TGCAGTGCTCCTAACCCCCGTTGGTTCAATGAGCAGTTCTTC. Translated: CSAPNPRWFNEQFF.

This clonotype was detected only a few times. This chain joins TRBV6-5 and TRBJ2-7, with 9 bases lining up with TRBD1. Germline-derived CDR1 and CDR2 are MNHEY and SVGAGI. This CDR3 comprises 15 residues. V shed 5 bases and J 3 bases; nucleotides not matched to a gene: 8. The CDR3: CASSHYRQGGYEQYF. CDR3 in DNA: TGTGCCAGCAGTCACTACCGACAGGGGGGCTACGAGCAGTACTTC.

The chain combines TRBV10-3 with TRBJ2-2; D ambiguous. CDR3 length equals 14 residues. Trimming cost V 0 bases and J 5 bases, with 7 bases left between them. Germline lookup yields CDR1 ENHRY and CDR2 SYGVKD. The CDR3 loop is CAISESRTTGELFF. The CDR3 DNA reads as TGTGCCATCAGTGAGTCGAGAACTACCGGGGAGCTGTTTTTT.

This clonotype turned up a few times. The gene calls are TRBV7-8 and TRBJ1-1; the D is unclear. Germline lookup yields CDR1 SGHVS and CDR2 FQNEAQ. V was clipped by 5 bases and J by 10 bases, with 17 bases between them. This CDR3 has 13 amino acids. The chain's CDR3 is CASSVLLGRSAFF. The CDR3 DNA reads as TGTGCCAGCAGCGTCCTCCTCGGGAGGTCAGCTTTCTTT.